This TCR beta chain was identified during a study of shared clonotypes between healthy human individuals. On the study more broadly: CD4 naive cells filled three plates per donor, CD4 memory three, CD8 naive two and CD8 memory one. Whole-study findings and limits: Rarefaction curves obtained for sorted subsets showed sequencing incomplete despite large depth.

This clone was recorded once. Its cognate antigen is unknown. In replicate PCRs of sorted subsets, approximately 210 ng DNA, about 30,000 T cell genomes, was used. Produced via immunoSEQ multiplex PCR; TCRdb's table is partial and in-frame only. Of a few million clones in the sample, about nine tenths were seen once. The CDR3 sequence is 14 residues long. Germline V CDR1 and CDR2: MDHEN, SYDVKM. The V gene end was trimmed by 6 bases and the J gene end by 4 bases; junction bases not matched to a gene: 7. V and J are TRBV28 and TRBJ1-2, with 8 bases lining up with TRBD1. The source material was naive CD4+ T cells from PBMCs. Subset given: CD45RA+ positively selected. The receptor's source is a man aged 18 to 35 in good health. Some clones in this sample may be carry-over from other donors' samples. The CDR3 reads CASSMGQATYGYTF. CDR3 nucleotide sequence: TGTGCCAGCAGCATGGGACAGGCGACCTATGGCTACACCTTC.